One and the same sample provided the 29 T cell receptor beta chains below, sequenced in a study of blood T cell repertoires in COVID-19. Sequencing was performed with immunoSEQ multiplex PCR; in TCRdb, only in-frame clones are kept and a portion is missing. The sample has over 100,000 clones; roughly nine tenths are singletons. Sequenced material: peripheral blood. These receptors all come from a human donor in a cohort sampled during active COVID-19.

The genes are TRBV28 and TRBJ1-5; D possibly corresponds to TRBD1 (5 bases). Germline CDR1 MDHEN, CDR2 SYDVKM. This CDR3 comprises 15 residues. Trimming cost V 4 bases and J 9 bases, with 19 bases left between them. CDR3 amino acids: CASSYLRTQKWPQHF. CDR3 bases: TGTGCCAGCAGTTATCTTCGGACACAAAAATGGCCCCAGCATTTT.

The DNA for the CDR3 is TGTGCCAGTAGTCCCACGGCGGGGGTCGCGGCTTTCTTT. Protein product: CASSPTAGVAAFF. V gene TRBV19 combines with J gene TRBJ1-1; D is perhaps TRBD1 (5 bases). This CDR3 comprises 13 residues. Trimming removed 5 bases at V and 11 bases at J, with 18 bases between. CDR1 LNHDA and CDR2 SQIVND come from the germline V gene (reference sequence).

The CDR3 DNA is TGTGCCACCAGTGATTCGGGACAGCAGGGAGCTTTCGGCTACACCTTC. It encodes CATSDSGQQGAFGYTF. The gene calls are TRBV24-1 and TRBJ1-2; 7 bases line up with TRBD1. Germline V gene sequence: CDR1 KGHDR, CDR2 SFDVKD. The trim removed 2 bases at V and 8 bases at J, leaving 13 bases unmatched. The CDR3 runs 16 residues.

V is TRBV6-2 or TRBV6-3 and J is TRBJ2-2; D gene unclear. The germline V gene has CDR1 MNHEY and CDR2 SVGEGT. The CDR3 length is 13 residues. The germline V and J ends were trimmed by 6 bases and 5 bases, with 10 bases remaining between them. This CDR3 is CASSKTWTGELFF. The DNA for the CDR3 is TGTGCCAGCAGCAAAACTTGGACCGGGGAGCTGTTTTTT.

The V gene is TRBV7-8, the J gene TRBJ2-7; 10 bases align to TRBD2. J lost 3 bases, V lost 6 bases, and 8 bases had no gene match. Germline V gives CDR1 SGHVS, CDR2 FQNEAQ. The CDR3 is made up of 15 amino acids. The CDR3 is CASSWLAGVGYEQYF. The CDR3 bases are TGTGCCAGCAGTTGGCTAGCGGGAGTGGGCTACGAGCAGTACTTC.

The chain joins TRBV28 to TRBJ2-7; unclear D gene. The CDR3 has 12 amino acids. The germline V gene encodes CDR1 MDHEN and CDR2 SYDVKM. V shed 2 bases and J shed 3 bases, with 5 bases lying between them. The CDR3 DNA reads TGTGCCAGCAGTTTACCCGGCTACGAGCAGTACTTC. Residues: CASSLPGYEQYF.

The chain recombines TRBV24-1 with TRBJ2-2; D remains unclear. Trimming took off 9 bases at V and 0 bases at J, with 13 bases between the two ends. The germline CDR1 and CDR2 sequences are KGHDR and SFDVKD. The CDR3 has 15 residues. CDR3 sequence: CATQTVSPNTGELFF. The CDR3 DNA reads as TGTGCCACCCAAACGGTGAGCCCGAACACCGGGGAGCTGTTTTTT.

This clone was found a few times. Germline and junction disagree at one end, which may indicate a read error. CDR3 nucleotide sequence: TGTGCTAGCAGCCCCCGGGACAGGGGCTACGAGCAGTACTTC. It translates to CASSPRDRGYEQYF. The chain combines TRBV7-7 with TRBJ2-7, with 10 bases aligning to TRBD1. This CDR3 comprises 14 residues. From germline, CDR1 is SSHAT and CDR2 FNYEAQ (reference sequence).

This chain uses TRBV7-9 with TRBJ1-2; no definite D call. The V end was cut by 3 bases, the J end by 6 bases, with 11 bases between. There are 13 residues in the CDR3. Looked up from germline, CDR1 is SEHNR and CDR2 is FQNEAQ (reference sequence). The CDR3 sequence: CASSFGGADGYTF. In nucleotides, the CDR3 is TGTGCCAGCAGCTTTGGCGGAGCGGATGGCTACACCTTC.

This clone showed up just once. The rearrangement links TRBV10-3 to TRBJ1-1; tentatively, D is TRBD1 (5 bases). CDR3 size: 11 residues. V was clipped by 6 bases and J by 4 bases, with 6 bases between them. Germline V gene lookup returns CDR1 ENHRY and CDR2 SYGVKD. CDR3 in amino acids: CAIRGGTEAFF. DNA for the CDR3: TGTGCCATCAGGGGGGGCACTGAAGCTTTCTTT.

This clone was recorded a few times. This rearrangement joins TRBV30 to TRBJ1-5, with 10 bases aligning to TRBD1. The CDR3 contains 13 residues. The germline V gene encodes CDR1 GTSNPN and CDR2 SVGIG (reference sequence). After removal of 5 bases from V and 6 bases from J, the junction contained 4 bases not matched to a gene. The CDR3 region has the DNA TGTGCCTGGGACAGGGGGCTGGGTCAGCCCCAGCATTTT. Translated: CAWDRGLGQPQHF.

The genes are TRBV21-1 and TRBJ2-3; no check of the table's D call, TRBD2, against the DNA was made. TRBV21-1 is shown as a pseudogene. This CDR3 spans 19 amino acids. The CDR3 nucleotides read TGTGCCAGCAGCAAACGCCTCCGGTCCGGAGGGCTCAACACAGATACGCAGTATTTT. This codes for CASSKRLRSGGLNTDTQYF.

The chain couples TRBV28 to TRBJ2-5; 8 bases align to TRBD2. V was clipped by 8 bases and J by 4 bases; unmatched bases: 18. The length of the CDR3 is 17 residues. Looked up from germline, CDR1 is MDHEN and CDR2 is SYDVKM. This chain's CDR3 is CASSSRGLSGRSETQYF. The CDR3 region has the DNA TGTGCCAGCTCCTCACGGGGGCTAAGCGGGAGATCAGAGACCCAGTACTTC.

The rearrangement joins TRBV27 to TRBJ2-5; possible D gene TRBD2, 5 bases. The V end lost 3 bases, the J end lost 4 bases, and 6 bases lay between the germline ends. CDR1 is MNHEY and CDR2 is SMNVEV in the germline V gene (reference sequence). The CDR3 runs 12 residues. The chain's CDR3 is CASSFRGETQYF. CDR3 bases: TGTGCCAGCAGTTTCCGGGGAGAGACCCAGTACTTC.

V is TRBV5-1 and J is TRBJ1-5, with 7 nucleotides matching TRBD1. CDR3 length: 14 residues. The trim removed 4 bases at V and 3 bases at J, leaving 4 bases unmatched. The germline CDR1 and CDR2 sequences are SGHRS and YFSETQ. The CDR3 DNA reads TGCGCCAGCAGCGAACAGGGGAACAATCAGCCCCAGCATTTT. It specifies CASSEQGNNQPQHF.

This chain uses TRBV5-6 with TRBJ1-5; TRBD1 matches 8 bases. With 5 bases clipped from V and 4 bases from J, the junction kept 14 bases outside the gene matches. The CDR3 loop spans 17 amino acids. Germline CDR1 and CDR2: SGHDT and YYEEEE. The CDR3 nucleotides are TGTGCCAGCAGTCTGGGGATAAGGACAGGGTTTAATCAGCCCCAGCATTTT. Residues: CASSLGIRTGFNQPQHF.

V is TRBV28 and J is TRBJ1-5; 7 bases fit TRBD1. There are 13 residues in the CDR3. Unmatched junction bases numbered 8, after V lost 10 bases and J lost 5 bases. Germline lookup yields CDR1 MDHEN and CDR2 SYDVKM. This CDR3 is CATRQGSHQPQHF. The CDR3 DNA follows: TGTGCCACCCGACAGGGTTCCCATCAGCCCCAGCATTTT.

V gene TRBV5-1 combines with J gene TRBJ1-2; TRBD1 agrees at 9 bases. With V trimmed by 4 bases and J by 6 bases, 7 bases remained unmatched. Germline lookup yields CDR1 SGHRS and CDR2 YFSETQ. The CDR3 is 14 residues long. For the CDR3, the DNA is TGCGCCAGCAGCGTTACAGGGGGCGCAGATGGCTACACCTTC. Protein sequence: CASSVTGGADGYTF.

V usage is TRBV6-2 or TRBV6-3 and J usage is TRBJ1-2; the match to TRBD1 covers 9 bases. After removal of 5 bases from V and 6 bases from J, the junction contained 10 bases not matched to a gene. CDR1 and CDR2 (germline): MNHEY, SVGEGT. The CDR3 loop spans 15 amino acids. CDR3 nucleotide sequence: TGTGCCAGCAGTACACCGGGACAGGGCTCAGATGGCTACACCTTC. Protein sequence: CASSTPGQGSDGYTF.

V and J are TRBV29-1 and TRBJ2-3; 9 bases fit TRBD1. The CDR3 consists of 13 residues. The V segment lost 5 bases and the J segment 5 bases; nucleotides outside the gene matches: 5. Germline V gives CDR1 SQVTM, CDR2 ANQGSEA. CDR3 nucleotides: TGCAGCGTTCCCGGGACAGGGCAAGATACGCAGTATTTT. Translation: CSVPGTGQDTQYF.

This clone was detected only a few times. The chain uses TRBV7-8 and TRBJ2-7; D unresolved. Between the trimmed V and J ends, which lost 2 bases and 1 base, there was a span of 9 bases. This CDR3 has 14 amino acids. CDR1 SGHVS and CDR2 FQNEAQ come from the germline V gene. The CDR3 nucleotides read TGTGCCAGCAGCTTAAGTGACGGGTCCTACGAGCAGTACTTC. Amino acids: CASSLSDGSYEQYF.

The chain links TRBV11-2 to TRBJ2-5; the match to TRBD1 covers 7 bases. This CDR3 is 16 amino acids long. The V gene's germline CDR1 is SGHAT and CDR2 FQNNGV. Trimming took 4 bases from V and 4 from J; bases not matched to a gene: 12. The CDR3 DNA is TGTGCCAGCAGCTCTAGGGGAAGGGGGCTCGGAGAGACCCAGTACTTC. It specifies CASSSRGRGLGETQYF.

The gene calls are TRBV5-1 and TRBJ2-3; D gene ambiguous. The CDR3 consists of 13 residues. The V gene's germline CDR1 is SGHRS and CDR2 YFSETQ. V shed 3 bases and J shed 6 bases, with 11 bases lying between them. In DNA, the CDR3 is TGCGCCAGCAGCTCTATGGTCGGGGATACGCAGTATTTT. It is translated as CASSSMVGDTQYF.

V and J are TRBV7-3 and TRBJ2-1; no definite D call. V gave up 5 bases and J gave up 9 bases, with 14 bases separating them. The CDR3 runs 13 residues. The germline gives CDR1 SGHTA, CDR2 FQGTGA. CDR3 in DNA: TGTGCCAGCAGCCCCCTGGCTGATGGTGAGCAGTTCTTC. This codes for CASSPLADGEQFF.

J is TRBJ1-5 and V is TRBV7-2; tentative D call: TRBD1 (5 bases). The CDR3 length is 13 residues. Trimming cost V 1 base and J 5 bases, with 6 bases left between them. CDR1 and CDR2 from the germline V gene are SGHTA and FQGNSA. The CDR3 sequence is CASSLGRDQPQHF. CDR3 in DNA: TGTGCCAGCAGCTTAGGCAGGGATCAGCCCCAGCATTTT.

This clone has only one observation. In nucleotides, the CDR3 is TGTGCCAGCAGTTTATGGGGCCGAATAGCGGGTGCGAACACCGGGGAGCTGTTTTTT. Protein product: CASSLWGRIAGANTGELFF. V usage is TRBV28 and J usage is TRBJ2-2, with 7 bases matching TRBD2. V trimming: 0 bases; J trimming: 0 bases; junction bases outside the gene matches: 10. The CDR3 sequence is 19 residues long. Per the germline V gene, CDR1 is MDHEN and CDR2 is SYDVKM.

The V call is TRBV7-9, the J call TRBJ2-2; the match to TRBD2 covers 14 bases. The germline CDR1 and CDR2 sequences are SEHNR and FQNEAQ (reference sequence). The CDR3 covers 16 residues. The ends lost 5 bases at V and 7 bases at J; junction bases unmatched: 6. CDR3 in DNA: TGTGCCAGCAGCCCGTATGGGACTAGCGGGAGCGGGGAGCTGTTTTTT. This translates into CASSPYGTSGSGELFF. Full variable domain (remainder filled in from reference TRBV7-9 and TRBJ2-2): DTGVSQNPRHKITKRGQNVTFRCDPISEHNRLYWYRQTLGQGPEFLTYFQNEAQLEKSRLLSDRFSAERPKGSFSTLEIQRTEQGDSAMYLCASSPYGTSGSGELFFGEGSRLTVL.

This chain uses TRBV7-3 with TRBJ2-3; 8 positions agree with TRBD2. Trimming cost V 6 bases and J 0 bases; bases outside gene matches: 5. In germline, CDR1 is SGHTA, CDR2 FQGTGA. The CDR3 has 15 amino acids. CDR3 protein: CASSEAGASTDTQYF. In DNA form, the CDR3 reads TGTGCCAGCAGTGAAGCGGGGGCAAGCACAGATACGCAGTATTTT.

The chain links TRBV7-2 to TRBJ1-1; D may be TRBD1 (5 bases). V was trimmed by 5 bases and J by 4 bases, leaving 11 bases between them. The CDR3 contains 13 residues. The germline V gene encodes CDR1 SGHTA and CDR2 FQGNSA. For the CDR3, the DNA is TGTGCCAGCAGCCGAAGGGGATTCACTGAAGCTTTCTTT. This codes for CASSRRGFTEAFF. Using reference TRBV7-2 and TRBJ1-1 for the parts outside the CDR3, the full variable domain is GAGVSQSPSNKVTEKGKDVELRCDPISGHTALYWYRQSLGQGLEFLIYFQGNSAPDKSGLPSDRFSAERTGGSVSTLTIQRTQQEDSAVYLCASSRRGFTEAFFGQGTRLTVV.